The clone carrying this T cell receptor (beta chain) was counted between two and nine times. Its target is not known. The source of the sample is a study of CD8+ T cells in alopecia areata. Study-wide results and caveats: Tofacitinib produced a significant decrease in scalp clonality and in expanded CD8+ clones among the top 100. With tofacitinib ongoing, many expanded lesional clones persisted in both scalp and blood.

As to treatment: oral pan-JAK inhibitor, 5-10 mg twice daily. After isolation, RNA underwent reverse transcription to generate cDNA as the sequencing template. Repertoires were generated with immunoSEQ multiplex PCR, while TCRdb's copy carries only in-frame clones and drops some. The sample yields about 74,000 clones, 29% seen once. The source was CD8+ T cells sorted from blood, collected at week 4, from a patient treated with tofacitinib. The clonotype originates from a human donor with alopecia areata.

CDR3 in DNA: TGTGCCTGGAGTGTACGCCGACAGGGGTATCAGCCCCAGCATTTT. Its protein product is CAWSVRRQGYQPQHF. The genes are TRBV30 and TRBJ1-5; 8 bases fit TRBD1. CDR1 is GTSNPN, CDR2 SVGIG, per germline (reference sequence). The CDR3 is 15 amino acids. J gave up 5 bases and V 0 bases, and 6 bases lay outside the gene matches.